Listed here is a single T cell receptor beta chain. Germline V gene lookup returns CDR1 SGHTA and CDR2 FQGNSA. The CDR3 covers 15 residues. Trimming took off 5 bases at V and 5 bases at J, with 18 bases between the two ends. Here immunoSEQ multiplex PCR was the method, and the copy in TCRdb shows in-frame clones only, minus some. The top ten hold around 0.34% of the sample, which has about 90,000 clones, roughly 93% seen once. The data are from a study of OX40 agonist ivuxolimab in advanced cancers. Background on the study: Ivuxolimab is a fully human IgG2 antibody that activates OX40 (CD134). Patients undergoing dose escalation presented with hepatocellular carcinoma, melanoma, renal cell or head and neck cancer.

The chain is built from TRBV7-2 and TRBJ2-5, with D perhaps matching TRBD1 (6 bases). This sequence originates from an adult with an advanced solid tumor such as melanoma, head and neck, liver or kidney cancer. Sequenced here: CD4+ or CD8+ T cells sorted from blood, sampled in a trial of the OX40 agonist ivuxolimab. The CDR3 DNA is TGTGCCAGCAGCCAGTTAGGACAGCCAAGGGAGACCCAGTACTTC. Its protein is CASSQLGQPRETQYF.